This TCR beta chain was sequenced for a study of cytomegalovirus exposure and HLA in healthy donors. Study-wide points: Association with HLA alleles at 0.05 false discovery rate was found for 15,000 or so TCR beta sequences in a later analysis.

As concerns this clone: Its matching antigen is unknown.

From germline, CDR1 is MNHEY and CDR2 SMNVEV (reference sequence). The CDR3 runs 14 residues. Trimming removed 4 bases at V and 1 base at J, with 11 bases between. PCR used 60 Vbeta primers and 13 Jbeta primers. Sequencing used immunoSEQ multiplex PCR; TCRdb keeps in-frame clones, though not all of them. Among about 100,000 clones, about 75% were seen once, and the ten largest hold approximately 14%. The genes are TRBV27 and TRBJ2-7; tentatively, D is TRBD2 (5 bases). The receptor was derived from a male donor in good health and CMV-seropositive. The sample consisted of PBMCs. The CDR3 DNA reads TGTGCCAGCAGTTGGTCGGGGAGTTCCTACGAGCAGTACTTC. Translating gives CASSWSGSSYEQYF.